Below, one T cell receptor (beta chain) is given with its context. The target antigen is unknown. PCR employed 60 Vbeta and 13 Jbeta primers. Clones were read by immunoSEQ multiplex PCR, and TCRdb kept only the in-frame ones, dropping some. The profile covers 160,000 or so clones, with 75% to 85% appearing a single time and 4.9% taken by the ten largest. The germline CDR1 and CDR2 sequences are SGHRS and YFSETQ. The CDR3 contains 17 residues. V trimming: 1 base; J trimming: 5 bases; junction bases outside the gene matches: 7. This sample is part of a study of cytomegalovirus exposure and HLA in healthy donors. About the study: Unique TCRs from HLA-typed donors, roughly 89 million of them, were held in an early data release. Of some 400 genotyped donors, about 80% grouped in the Caucasian-associated ancestry cluster. Findings and caveats of the study: Accounts indicate the classifier identified cytomegalovirus status with strong specificity and sensitivity. Sequencing likely caused a cluster of highly shared sequence variants.

This sequence originates from a woman aged 18-29 years in good health and CMV-seropositive. The V call is TRBV5-1, the J call TRBJ2-4, with 12 bases matching TRBD2. The source material was PBMCs. The DNA for the CDR3 is TGCGCCAGCAGCTTGTGGCTAGCGGGGGGGTCGGAAAACATTCAGTACTTC. Translated: CASSLWLAGGSENIQYF.